These 6 T cell receptor beta chains came from one sample sequenced in a study of CD8 T cells in Susac syndrome. A quantity of about 0.5 to 1 ug RNA underwent reverse transcription using random hexamers. TCRdb called the immunoSEQ multiplex PCR reads again in MiXCR, with one record for every CDR3 protein. The table lists 75,000 to 95,000 distinct CDR3 sequences, roughly 96% of them singletons. Sequencing input: CD8+ T cells from PBMCs. The source is a human donor with Susac syndrome.

The V call is TRBV7-9, the J call TRBJ2-7; 7 bases agree with TRBD1. Trimming at V came to 5 bases and at J to 3 bases, leaving 10 bases not matched to a gene. CDR3 size: 15 residues. Looked up from germline, CDR1 is SEHNR and CDR2 is FQNEAQ (reference sequence). CDR3 nucleotides: TGTGCCAGCAGCAACGGCCGGGACAGCCTCTACGAGCAGTACTTC. Its translation: CASSNGRDSLYEQYF.

The CDR3 region has the DNA TGTGCCAGCAGCGGCGGAGGGGCAGGGCTTGGAAACACCATATATTTT. This gives the protein CASSGGGAGLGNTIYF. The gene calls are TRBV7-9 and TRBJ1-3, with D possibly being TRBD1 (5 bases). CDR1 and CDR2 from the germline V gene are SEHNR and FQNEAQ (reference sequence). The V end lost 5 bases, the J end lost 3 bases, and 17 bases lay between the germline ends. CDR3 size: 16 residues.

The CDR3: CASSLSRGDSFGYTF. The CDR3 nucleotides are TGTGCCAGCAGTTTATCCAGGGGGGATTCCTTTGGCTACACCTTC. The V and J genes are TRBV27 and TRBJ1-2, with 7 positions matching TRBD1. Germline V gives CDR1 MNHEY, CDR2 SMNVEV (reference sequence). The CDR3 is 15 amino acids. V shed 0 bases, J shed 7 bases, and the junction held 8 bases outside the gene matches.

This clonotype was counted once. This sequence joins TRBV20-1 and TRBJ1-3; D ambiguous. This CDR3 spans 12 amino acids. CDR1 and CDR2 (germline): DFQATT, SNEGSKA (reference sequence). Trimming removed 5 bases from V and 2 bases from J, with 7 bases in between. The chain's CDR3 is CSAVGPGNTIYF. CDR3 sequence (DNA): TGCAGTGCTGTCGGGCCTGGAAACACCATATATTTT.

This clonotype was counted a single time. This chain connects TRBV6-1 to TRBJ1-1; TRBD1 is a possible D gene (5 bases). The V gene's germline CDR1 is MNHNS and CDR2 SASEGT. The CDR3 totals 16 residues. V was cut by 5 bases and J by 5 bases, with 21 bases left in between. The CDR3: CASSTPPGTIGTEAFF. CDR3 coding DNA: TGTGCCAGCAGTACCCCACCCGGGACGATTGGAACTGAAGCTTTCTTT.

This chain connects TRBV20-1 to TRBJ1-5; D ambiguous. The CDR3 sequence is 14 residues long. CDR1 and CDR2 (germline): DFQATT, SNEGSKA (reference sequence). V lost 6 bases, J lost 5 bases, and 17 bases lay in between. CDR3 DNA sequence: TGCAGTGCCGAACCGGGGTACGGGTATCAGCCCCAGCATTTT. This codes for CSAEPGYGYQPQHF.